The 21 T cell receptor beta chains below come from one sample, sequenced in a study of blood T cell repertoires in COVID-19. Repertoires were generated with immunoSEQ multiplex PCR, while TCRdb's copy carries only in-frame clones and drops some. The sample records roughly 250,000 clones, 80% to 85% being singletons. The material sequenced was peripheral blood. These receptors originate from a woman aged 55-69 years with active or convalescent COVID-19.

The chain employs TRBV21-1 and TRBJ2-7; TRBD1 is the table's D call and was not checked against the DNA. TRBV21-1 is deemed a pseudogene. The CDR3 is 16 residues long. The CDR3 DNA follows: TGTGCCAGCAGCAAAGGGATGGGGACAGGTTCCTACGAGCAGTACTTC. It encodes CASSKGMGTGSYEQYF.

This chain links TRBV18 with TRBJ2-3, with TRBD2 matching 9 bases. The CDR3 has 17 amino acids. Trimming at V came to 3 bases and at J to 2 bases, leaving 9 bases not matched to a gene. CDR1 is KGHSH, CDR2 LQKENI, per germline. CDR3: CASSPRGSGGLTDTQYF. Here the CDR3 DNA reads TGTGCCAGCTCACCCCGGGGTAGCGGGGGCCTCACAGATACGCAGTATTTT.

The chain carries TRBV19 and TRBJ2-1; 12 bases are a match to TRBD2. J was trimmed by 9 bases and V by 3 bases; bases with no gene match: 9. The CDR3 consists of 16 residues. The V gene's germline CDR1 is LNHDA and CDR2 SQIVND (reference sequence). The CDR3 DNA follows: TGTGCCAGTAGTATGCCCCCTAGCGGGGGGGCCATTGAGCAGTTCTTC. This sequence encodes CASSMPPSGGAIEQFF.

On this clone: Other DNA sequences in the same sample also yield this CDR3. The V and J genes are TRBV5-1 and TRBJ2-1; the match to TRBD2 covers 7 bases. The CDR3 covers 14 residues. In germline, CDR1 is SGHRS, CDR2 YFSETQ. Trimming removed 3 bases from V and 0 bases from J; junction bases left unmatched: 0. The CDR3 DNA reads as TGCGCCAGCAGCTCGGGGGGCTCCTACAATGAGCAGTTCTTC. Its translation: CASSSGGSYNEQFF.

The chain joins TRBV29-1 to TRBJ2-7; 12 bases align to TRBD1. After removal of 6 bases from V and 7 bases from J, the junction contained 7 bases not matched to a gene. Germline V gives CDR1 SQVTM, CDR2 ANQGSEA. The CDR3 contains 13 residues. The CDR3 DNA is TGCAGCGTCCCGGGACAGGGGGCTTGGGAGCAGTACTTC. Translation: CSVPGQGAWEQYF.

The chain employs TRBV11-2 and TRBJ1-2; D is uncertain. Trimming stripped 1 base from V and 4 bases from J, with 13 bases between. CDR1 is SGHAT, CDR2 FQNNGV, per germline. CDR3 length equals 15 residues. The CDR3 region is CASSLAAQAVYGYTF. CDR3 in DNA: TGTGCCAGCAGCTTAGCAGCCCAGGCTGTCTATGGCTACACCTTC.

In this sample, this clone turned up a few times. The chain employs TRBV14 and TRBJ1-3; 7 bases agree with TRBD1. Germline-derived CDR1 and CDR2 are SGHDN and FVKESK. This CDR3 spans 15 amino acids. The trim removed 4 bases at V and 3 bases at J, leaving 6 bases unmatched. The CDR3 here is CASSPRGLGGNTIYF. The CDR3 nucleotides are TGTGCCAGCAGCCCGAGGGGGCTAGGTGGAAACACCATATATTTT. The variable domain in full, with the rest retrieved from reference TRBV14 and TRBJ1-3, is EAGVTQFPSHSVIEKGQTVTLRCDPISGHDNLYWYRRVMGKEIKFLLHFVKESKQDESGMPNNRFLAERTGGTYSTLKVQPAELEDSGVYFCASSPRGLGGNTIYFGEGSWLTVV.

The chain combines TRBV28 with TRBJ2-7; 10 nucleotides agree with TRBD1. Germline assignment: CDR1 MDHEN and CDR2 SYDVKM. The CDR3 consists of 15 residues. With 2 bases clipped from V and 3 bases from J, the junction kept 4 bases outside the gene matches. The CDR3 nucleotides are TGTGCCAGCAGTTTACCGGGGACAGGGGACTACGAGCAGTACTTC. It yields the protein CASSLPGTGDYEQYF.

The rearrangement links TRBV9 to TRBJ1-6; 9 bases map to TRBD1. CDR1 SGDLS and CDR2 YYNGEE come from the germline V gene. V shed 1 base, J shed 10 bases, and the junction held 9 bases outside the gene matches. The length of the CDR3 is 16 residues. CDR3 nucleotide sequence: TGTGCCAGCAGCGTATTACCCGACAGGGGGGACTCACCCCTCCACTTT. This translates into CASSVLPDRGDSPLHF.

This clone occurred once. The chain joins TRBV5-6 to TRBJ2-7; D gene ambiguous. V gave up 0 bases and J gave up 0 bases, with 10 bases separating them. CDR3 length equals 15 residues. Looked up from germline, CDR1 is SGHDT and CDR2 is YYEEEE. The CDR3 is CASSLGWSSSYEQYF. The CDR3 bases are TGTGCCAGCAGCTTGGGGTGGTCGAGCTCCTACGAGCAGTACTTC.

This chain uses TRBV7-8 with TRBJ2-1, with D maybe TRBD2 (5 bases). Germline CDR1 is SGHVS and CDR2 is FQNEAQ. Trimming cost V 0 bases and J 6 bases, with 15 bases left between them. There are 16 residues in the CDR3. The CDR3, as DNA: TGTGCCAGCAGCTTAGCAGCGACCATCAGCGGCAATGAGCAGTTCTTC. Residues: CASSLAATISGNEQFF.

This chain uses TRBV5-1 with TRBJ1-3; 9 bases are a match to TRBD1. The CDR3 is 18 residues long. Germline CDR1 reads SGHRS; CDR2 reads YFSETQ. V lost 0 bases to trimming and J lost 0 bases; unmatched junction nucleotides: 7. CDR3 in amino acids: CASSLGTGGAGSGNTIYF. CDR3 DNA sequence: TGCGCCAGCAGCTTGGGAACAGGGGGCGCGGGCTCTGGAAACACCATATATTTT.

This clone was counted between two and nine times. The CDR3 DNA is TGTGCCAGCAGGGGACAGGGAGGGGTCGAGCAGTACTTC. Its translation: CASRGQGGVEQYF. J is TRBJ2-7 and V is TRBV6-5; TRBD1 aligns across 9 bases. CDR1 is MNHEY, CDR2 SVGAGI, per germline. The CDR3 is made up of 13 amino acids. The J segment lost 6 bases and the V segment lost 6 bases, leaving 6 bases of the junction unmatched.

This clone appeared a few times. V is TRBV19 and J is TRBJ1-2; D ambiguous. Germline V gene data show CDR1 as LNHDA and CDR2 as SQIVND (reference sequence). This CDR3 region has 13 residues. Trimming stripped 8 bases from V and 10 bases from J, with 20 bases between. CDR3 bases: TGTGCCAGTTCCCAGGACTCGGTACGTGACTACACCTTC. It is translated as CASSQDSVRDYTF.

This clone turned up a few times. In nucleotides, the CDR3 is TGTGCCAGCAGTTTAGGGAGGGGAGGGTCCTATAATTCACCCCTCCACTTT. This translates into CASSLGRGGSYNSPLHF. This chain uses TRBV27 with TRBJ1-6, with D possibly TRBD1 on 5 matching bases. V lost 2 bases to trimming and J lost 1 base, with 12 bases between them. CDR3 length: 17 residues. Germline-derived CDR1 and CDR2 are MNHEY and SMNVEV (reference sequence).

The rearrangement links TRBV27 to TRBJ2-3; 12 bases line up with TRBD2. Per the germline V gene, CDR1 is MNHEY and CDR2 is SMNVEV (reference sequence). J lost 6 bases, V lost 4 bases, and 14 bases had no gene match. The CDR3 sequence is 18 residues long. CDR3 nucleotides: TGTGCCAGCAGTTCGGCCCCGAGACTAGCGGGGGCGGGGGATACGCAGTATTTT. Residues: CASSSAPRLAGAGDTQYF.

This clone occurred once. V and J are TRBV5-1 and TRBJ2-3, with D perhaps matching TRBD2 (5 bases). This CDR3 has 16 residues. Germline-derived CDR1 and CDR2 are SGHRS and YFSETQ. V lost 2 bases to trimming and J lost 4 bases, with 17 bases between them. In DNA, the CDR3 is TGCGCCAGCAGCTTACAATCGGACTTCTCGGCAGATACGCAGTATTTT. Its protein product is CASSLQSDFSADTQYF.

The V gene is TRBV14, the J gene TRBJ1-2; tentatively, D is TRBD1 (6 bases). The CDR3 contains 13 residues. The V and J ends lost 4 bases and 6 bases respectively, with 12 bases between them. The germline V gene encodes CDR1 SGHDN and CDR2 FVKESK. CDR3 loop: CASSPTGRHGYTF. The CDR3 DNA is TGTGCCAGCAGCCCGACAGGACGCCATGGCTACACCTTC.

There are a few counts of this clone. The rearrangement joins TRBV6-1 to TRBJ1-1; 9 positions agree with TRBD1. Germline lookup yields CDR1 MNHNS and CDR2 SASEGT. Trimming cost V 4 bases and J 5 bases; bases outside gene matches: 17. This CDR3 is 18 amino acids long. For the CDR3, the DNA is TGTGCCAGCAGTGCTCGAATCGGGACAGGGAGTCGTGGGACTGAAGCTTTCTTT. Encoded protein: CASSARIGTGSRGTEAFF.

The V call is TRBV19, the J call TRBJ2-1; 11 positions match TRBD2. V lost 4 bases and J lost 0; bases outside the gene matches: 8. Germline V CDR1 and CDR2: LNHDA, SQIVND (reference sequence). This CDR3 is 18 amino acids long. CDR3 DNA sequence: TGTGCCAGTAGTAACCCGGGACTAGCGGTCGGCTCCTACAATGAGCAGTTCTTC. Its protein is CASSNPGLAVGSYNEQFF.

The chain carries TRBV30 and TRBJ2-7; no firm D call. CDR3 length: 13 residues. V was cut by 1 base and J by 1 base, with 8 bases left in between. CDR1 is GTSNPN and CDR2 is SVGIG in the germline V gene (reference sequence). CDR3 amino acids: CAWSGHGSYEQYF. CDR3 nucleotides: TGTGCCTGGAGTGGGCACGGGTCCTACGAGCAGTACTTC. The full variable domain, completed using reference TRBV30 and TRBJ2-7, is SQTIHQWPATLVQPVGSPLSLECTVEGTSNPNLYWYRQAAGRGLQLLFYSVGIGQISSEVPQNLSASRPQDRQFILSSKKLLLSDSGFYLCAWSGHGSYEQYFGPGTRLTVT.